These 21 T cell receptor beta chains were sequenced from one sample in a study of blood T cells in healthy people across ages. A second PCR of about 7 to 12 cycles used a sample-barcoded 5' primer and a J-beta primer mix. TCRdb reanalysed the 5' RACE reads using MiXCR and keeps one entry per CDR3 protein. The sample holds around 1,900,000 distinct CDR3 sequences, around 42% seen once. Source material: blood. These receptors were taken from a human donor in good health.

The chain couples TRBV6-2 or TRBV6-3 to TRBJ2-3; 7 nucleotides line up with TRBD1. With V trimmed by 6 bases and J by 1 base, 7 bases remained unmatched. This CDR3 region has 15 residues. CDR1 MNHEY and CDR2 SVGEGT come from the germline V gene. The DNA for the CDR3 is TGTGCCAGCAGACTCGACAGGGTACGCACAGATACGCAGTATTTT. Translation: CASRLDRVRTDTQYF.

J is TRBJ1-1 and V is TRBV29-1; D not resolved. Trimming left V 1 base short and J 9 bases short, with 12 bases between. CDR1 is SQVTM and CDR2 is ANQGSEA in the germline V gene. There are 12 residues in the CDR3. CDR3 protein: CSVEAMAGKAFF. The DNA of the CDR3 is TGCAGCGTTGAAGCCATGGCAGGAAAAGCTTTCTTT.

The chain links TRBV20-1 to TRBJ1-4; D uncertain. The CDR3 is 15 amino acids. Per germline, CDR1 DFQATT and CDR2 SNEGSKA (reference sequence). V was shortened by 5 bases and J by 2 bases, with 15 bases between the two germline ends. The CDR3 nucleotides are TGCAGTGCTTCCCATGAGATGTCTACTAATGAAAAACTGTTTTTT. Its protein product is CSASHEMSTNEKLFF.

This clonotype was seen at least ten times. A read error may account for a junction end that differs from germline. The chain carries TRBV5-1 and TRBJ2-3; no definite D call. There are 14 residues in the CDR3. Germline CDR1 and CDR2: SGHRS and YFSETQ. The CDR3 reads CASSFRDSTDTQYF. DNA for the CDR3: TGTGCCAGCAGCTTCAGAGACAGCACAGATACGCAGTATTTT.

V usage is TRBV12-3 or TRBV12-4 and J usage is TRBJ1-1, with TRBD1 identical over 8 bases. V was pared by 2 bases and J by 4 bases, with 6 bases of the junction left unmatched. The CDR3 sequence is 15 residues long. CDR3 DNA sequence: TGTGCCAGCAGTTTACAGGGGGCGGTTGGCACTGAAGCTTTCTTT. It specifies CASSLQGAVGTEAFF.

This clonotype appeared a few times. The chain links TRBV29-1 to TRBJ2-5; unclear D gene. V was pared by 5 bases and J by 11 bases, with 12 bases between. Germline lookup yields CDR1 SQVTM and CDR2 ANQGSEA. CDR3 length: 10 amino acids. The CDR3 nucleotides are TGCAGCGTTAAGTACAATGAGCAGTACTTC. This sequence encodes CSVKYNEQYF.

This clonotype was found a few times. The chain has TRBV19 and TRBJ2-7; 9 positions agree with TRBD2. Germline lookup yields CDR1 LNHDA and CDR2 SQIVND (reference sequence). Unmatched junction bases numbered 6, after V lost 7 bases and J lost 5 bases. This CDR3 has 13 residues. Here the CDR3 reads CASKDSGGHEQYF. DNA of the CDR3: TGTGCCAGTAAGGATAGCGGGGGCCACGAGCAGTACTTC.

This clonotype has only a few counts. This chain joins TRBV29-1 and TRBJ2-7; 11 nucleotides agree with TRBD1. CDR3 length: 13 amino acids. Trimming cost V 7 bases and J 3 bases; bases outside gene matches: 5. Germline CDR1 SQVTM, CDR2 ANQGSEA. The CDR3 DNA reads TGCAGCGCGGGACAGGGGGTCGGCTACGAGCAGTACTTC. This encodes CSAGQGVGYEQYF.

V and J are TRBV27 and TRBJ1-2, with D hard to call. V was cut by 8 bases and J by 6 bases, with 10 bases left in between. Germline V gene data show CDR1 as MNHEY and CDR2 as SMNVEV (reference sequence). The CDR3 spans 11 residues. The CDR3 spells CASGYGDGYTF. In DNA form, the CDR3 reads TGTGCCAGCGGGTATGGGGATGGCTACACCTTC.

The V call is TRBV15, the J call TRBJ2-3; TRBD2 might be the D (5 bases). Germline CDR1 is LNHNV and CDR2 is YYDKDF (reference sequence). The CDR3 runs to 13 residues. Trimming left V 6 bases short and J 2 bases short, with 9 bases between. CDR3 region: CATREVITDTQYF. CDR3 DNA sequence: TGTGCCACCAGGGAGGTGATCACAGATACGCAGTATTTT.

The rearrangement joins TRBV5-1 to TRBJ1-5; D remains ambiguous. There are 13 residues in the CDR3. Germline loops: CDR1 SGHRS, CDR2 YFSETQ. The V gene lost 4 bases and the J gene lost 5 bases, with 10 bases spanning the gap. CDR3 nucleotides: TGCGCCAGCAGCCGAGGAGCGGATCAGCCCCAGCATTTT. Its translation: CASSRGADQPQHF.

The rearrangement links TRBV5-1 to TRBJ2-5, with unresolved D. Germline V gene sequence: CDR1 SGHRS, CDR2 YFSETQ. Trimming stripped 6 bases from V and 2 bases from J, with 5 bases between. This CDR3 is built from 11 residues. Here the CDR3 DNA reads TGCGCCAGCAAGGGTCAAGAGACCCAGTACTTC. This gives the protein CASKGQETQYF.

This clonotype was observed a handful of times. V and J are TRBV5-1 and TRBJ2-1; 8 bases are shared with TRBD1. The CDR3 loop spans 12 amino acids. Germline CDR1 SGHRS, CDR2 YFSETQ. Germline trimming cut 5 bases from V and 11 bases from J; bases unmatched to any gene: 6. CDR3 in DNA: TGCGCCAGCAGTATCGGACAGGGTAAGCAGTTCTTC. Translation: CASSIGQGKQFF.

Only a few counts were recorded for this clonotype. J is TRBJ1-2 and V is TRBV7-2, with 7 nucleotides matching TRBD1. CDR3 size: 15 residues. Germline V gives CDR1 SGHTA, CDR2 FQGNSA. Germline trimming cut 5 bases from V and 7 bases from J; bases unmatched to any gene: 13. As DNA, the CDR3 is TGTGCCAGCAGCCCCCGGGACAGCCCCATCGGTGGCTACACCTTC. It specifies CASSPRDSPIGGYTF.

The table lists this clonotype with a few counts. The chain employs TRBV12-3 or TRBV12-4 and TRBJ2-3; D tentatively fits TRBD1 or TRBD2 (5 bases each). Trimming shortened V by 6 bases and J by 7 bases, and 11 bases separated the two germline ends. This CDR3 is 12 amino acids long. This chain's CDR3 is CASSLGENTQYF. The CDR3 coding sequence is TGTGCCAGCAGCTTGGGGGAAAATACGCAGTATTTT.

This CDR3 is CASSFRTGRGTIYF. CDR3 bases: TGTGCCAGCAGCTTCCGGACAGGGAGAGGCACCATATATTTT. V usage is TRBV7-9 and J usage is TRBJ1-3; 8 bases fit TRBD1. V lost 3 bases to trimming and J lost 9 bases; unmatched junction nucleotides: 7. In germline, CDR1 is SEHNR, CDR2 FQNEAQ (reference sequence). The CDR3 extends over 14 amino acids.

This clonotype occurred a few times. The chain is built from TRBV5-1 and TRBJ1-6; possibly TRBD1 for D (5 bases). From germline, CDR1 is SGHRS and CDR2 YFSETQ. The CDR3 runs to 14 residues. Trimming pared 2 bases from V and 8 bases from J, leaving 11 bases between. The CDR3: CASSFEGTYSPLHF. CDR3 bases: TGCGCCAGCAGCTTTGAGGGGACCTATTCACCCCTCCACTTT.

The chain recombines TRBV20-1 with TRBJ1-5; D not resolved. This CDR3 contains 13 residues. Germline assignment: CDR1 DFQATT and CDR2 SNEGSKA (reference sequence). V dropped 3 bases and J dropped 0 bases, with 6 bases sitting between them. CDR3 sequence (DNA): TGCAGTGCTAGCAGGAGTAGCAATCAGCCCCAGCATTTT. This codes for CSASRSSNQPQHF.

V is TRBV4-3 and J is TRBJ2-6, with 10 nucleotides matching TRBD1. There are 19 residues in the CDR3. V lost 2 bases to trimming and J lost 4 bases; unmatched junction nucleotides: 11. The germline V gene has CDR1 LGHNA and CDR2 YSLEER. CDR3 residues: CASSQRLRDRGFGANVLTF. As DNA, the CDR3 is TGCGCCAGCAGCCAAAGGCTACGGGACAGGGGCTTCGGGGCCAACGTCCTGACTTTC.

The chain employs TRBV4-2 and TRBJ2-2, with TRBD1 matching over 7 bases. The CDR3 runs to 17 residues. CDR1 LGHNA and CDR2 YNFKEQ come from the germline V gene. V lost 4 bases to trimming and J lost 5 bases; unmatched junction nucleotides: 13. DNA for the CDR3: TGTGCCAGCAGCCGGAGGACCGACAGGGTAGGAACCGGGGAGCTGTTTTTT. It encodes CASSRRTDRVGTGELFF.

The V call is TRBV6-2 or TRBV6-3, the J call TRBJ1-2; TRBD1 matches 10 bases. V gave up 6 bases and J gave up 7 bases; unmatched junction bases: 5. The CDR3 consists of 13 residues. CDR1 and CDR2 from the germline V gene are MNHEY and SVGEGT. CDR3 in DNA: TGTGCCAGCAGACCCGACAGGGGGCCTGGCTACACCTTC. Translation gives CASRPDRGPGYTF.